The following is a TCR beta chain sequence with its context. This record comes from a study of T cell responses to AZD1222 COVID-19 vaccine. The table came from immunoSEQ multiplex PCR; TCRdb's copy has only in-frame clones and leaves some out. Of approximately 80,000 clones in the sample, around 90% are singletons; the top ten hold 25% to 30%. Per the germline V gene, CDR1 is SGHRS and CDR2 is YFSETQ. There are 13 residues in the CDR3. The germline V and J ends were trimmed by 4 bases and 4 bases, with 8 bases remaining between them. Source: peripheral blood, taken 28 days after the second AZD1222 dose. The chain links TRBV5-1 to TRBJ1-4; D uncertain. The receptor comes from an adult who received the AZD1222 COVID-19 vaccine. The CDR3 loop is CASSGPGNEKLFF. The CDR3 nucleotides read TGCGCCAGCAGCGGACCGGGTAATGAAAAACTGTTTTTT.